The 9 T cell receptor beta chains presented below share a single source sample, sequenced in a study of neurological immune-mediated disorders. TCRdb passed the 5' RACE reads through MiXCR, listing each CDR3 protein once. The table has under 75,000 distinct CDR3 sequences, approximately 5.3% seen once. The sequenced sample consisted of PBMCs. These receptors were obtained from a human donor with multiple sclerosis. The donor label of this sample is uncertain.

This clonotype has ten or more counts. This chain connects TRBV5-1 to TRBJ1-2; 8 positions match TRBD1. V lost 4 bases to trimming and J lost 3 bases; unmatched junction nucleotides: 5. Per germline, CDR1 SGHRS and CDR2 YFSETQ. This CDR3 has 14 residues. The CDR3 region is CASSLRTGHYGYTF. In DNA, the CDR3 is TGCGCCAGCAGCCTGAGGACAGGGCACTATGGCTACACCTTC.

This clonotype was recorded many times. The CDR3 sequence is CSVGGSSWGTGELFF. CDR3 DNA: TGCAGCGTTGGCGGGAGTTCCTGGGGGACCGGGGAGCTGTTTTTT. The genes are TRBV29-1 and TRBJ2-2, with 7 bases identical to TRBD2. V was pared by 4 bases and J by 5 bases, with 10 bases of the junction left unmatched. The CDR3 is made up of 15 amino acids. Germline V CDR1 and CDR2: SQVTM, ANQGSEA.

This clonotype was recorded many times. V is TRBV29-1 and J is TRBJ1-1; unclear D gene. The CDR3 has 12 residues. Trimming took 8 bases from V and 5 from J, leaving 15 bases between them. Per the germline V gene, CDR1 is SQVTM and CDR2 is ANQGSEA. The CDR3 DNA is TGCAGCTTACTAGACGGGGAAACTGAAGCTTTCTTT. Its translation: CSLLDGETEAFF. Using reference TRBV29-1 and TRBJ1-1 for the parts outside the CDR3, the full variable domain is SAVISQKPSRDICQRGTSLTIQCQVDSQVTMMFWYRQQPGQSLTLIATANQGSEATYESGFVIDKFPISRPNLTFSTLTVSNMSPEDSSIYLCSLLDGETEAFFGQGTRLTVV.

This clonotype has at least ten counts. The rearrangement uses TRBV5-1 and TRBJ1-5, with D maybe TRBD1 (5 bases). With 4 bases removed from V and 1 base from J, the gap between germline ends came to 15 bases. The CDR3 loop spans 16 amino acids. CDR1 and CDR2 from the germline V gene are SGHRS and YFSETQ. In DNA, the CDR3 is TGCGCCAGCAGCCCGGGGGGGGTTGGGAGCAATCAGCCCCAGCATTTT. Translation gives CASSPGGVGSNQPQHF.

This clonotype was seen at least ten times. CDR3 DNA: TGTGCCAGCAGCTTAGAGGCAGGGGGCGGCCTTTATGAAGCTTTCTTT. Translation: CASSLEAGGGLYEAFF. The chain joins TRBV7-2 to TRBJ1-1, with 8 nucleotides matching TRBD1. The V segment lost 1 base and the J segment 7 bases; nucleotides outside the gene matches: 11. The V gene's germline CDR1 is SGHTA and CDR2 FQGNSA. The CDR3 is made up of 16 amino acids. Complete variable domain (other parts from reference TRBV7-2 and TRBJ1-1): GAGVSQSPSNKVTEKGKDVELRCDPISGHTALYWYRQSLGQGLEFLIYFQGNSAPDKSGLPSDRFSAERTGGSVSTLTIQRTQQEDSAVYLCASSLEAGGGLYEAFFGQGTRLTVV.

This clonotype was counted many times. The V and J genes are TRBV20-1 and TRBJ2-7; D may be TRBD2 (5 bases). The CDR3 length is 14 residues. The ends were cut back, 0 bases at V and 2 bases at J, with 11 bases in the middle. The germline V gene has CDR1 DFQATT and CDR2 SNEGSKA (reference sequence). CDR3 nucleotide sequence: TGCAGTGCTAGAGACTCCGGGAAACCCTACGAGCAGTACTTC. It is translated as CSARDSGKPYEQYF.

This clonotype was counted many times. The chain joins TRBV10-2 to TRBJ1-1; weak D call: TRBD1 (5 bases). The CDR3 covers 13 residues. Germline loops: CDR1 WSHSY, CDR2 SAAADI. V lost 4 bases and J 5 bases, leaving 11 bases between the germline ends. The CDR3 nucleotides read TGCGCCAGCAGTGCGGCCAGGGTTACTGAAGCTTTCTTT. This encodes CASSAARVTEAFF.

The chain combines TRBV18 with TRBJ1-5, with unresolved D. The V and J ends lost 3 bases and 2 bases respectively, with 14 bases between them. This CDR3 is 16 amino acids long. Germline V gives CDR1 KGHSH, CDR2 LQKENI. DNA for the CDR3: TGTGCCAGCTCACCGATGGAGTTGGTAGGCAATCAGCCCCAGCATTTT. It codes for CASSPMELVGNQPQHF.

This clonotype was found many times. CDR3 DNA sequence: TGTGCCAGCAGCTTGGGAGAGGGGCCGCCAAATTCACCCCTCCACTTT. This codes for CASSLGEGPPNSPLHF. V and J are TRBV5-5 and TRBJ1-6, with TRBD1 as a possible D gene (5 bases). CDR1 is SGHKS and CDR2 is YYEKEE in the germline V gene (reference sequence). V shed 0 bases and J shed 7 bases, with 14 bases lying between them. This CDR3 is built from 16 residues.